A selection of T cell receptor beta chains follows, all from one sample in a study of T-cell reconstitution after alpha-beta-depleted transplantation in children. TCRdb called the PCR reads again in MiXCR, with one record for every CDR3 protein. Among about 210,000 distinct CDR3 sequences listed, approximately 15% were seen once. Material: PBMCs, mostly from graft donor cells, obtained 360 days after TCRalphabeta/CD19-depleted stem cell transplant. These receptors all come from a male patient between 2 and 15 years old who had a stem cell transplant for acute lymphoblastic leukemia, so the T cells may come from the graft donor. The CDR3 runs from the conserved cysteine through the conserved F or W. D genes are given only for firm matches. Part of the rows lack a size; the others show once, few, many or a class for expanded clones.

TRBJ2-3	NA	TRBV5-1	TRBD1	TGCGCCAGCAGCTTAGGACAGGCCGTGGATACGCAGTATTTT	CASSLGQAVDTQYF
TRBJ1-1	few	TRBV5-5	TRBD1	TGTGCCAGCAGCCGGACAGGGCTACGTGAAGCTTTCTTT	CASSRTGLREAFF
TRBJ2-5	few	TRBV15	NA	TGTGCCACCAGCAGAGATAGGGCTAGCCTCCAAGAGACCCAGTACTTC	CATSRDRASLQETQYF
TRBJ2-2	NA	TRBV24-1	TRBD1	TGTGCCACCAGCGAGGGGGCCTGGGACACCGGGGAGCTGTTTTTT	CATSEGAWDTGELFF
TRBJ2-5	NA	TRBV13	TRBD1	TGTACCAGCAGCTATGGGACAGGACGGCCCAACCAAGAGACCCAGTACTTC	CTSSYGTGRPNQETQYF
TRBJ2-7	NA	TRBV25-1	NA	TGTGCCAGCAGTGCGGTTTCCGAGCAGTACTTC	CASSAVSEQYF
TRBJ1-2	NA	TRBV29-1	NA	TGCAGCGTTCCCAACGGGAGGTCTGGCTACACCTTC	CSVPNGRSGYTF
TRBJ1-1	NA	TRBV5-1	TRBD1	TGCGCCAGCAGCGGGAGACAGGGGGCAGGCACTGAAGCTTTCTTT	CASSGRQGAGTEAFF
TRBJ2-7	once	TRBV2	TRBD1	TGTGCCAGCAGCCGGGACAGGGGCTCTGCCCCCTTC	CASSRDRGSAPF
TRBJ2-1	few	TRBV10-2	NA	TGCGCCAGCAGGGACAGTTCCTACAATGAGCAGTTCTTC	CASRDSSYNEQFF
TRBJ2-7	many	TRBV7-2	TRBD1	TGTGCCAGCAGCTTGGGACAGGGTGGTCTATACGAGCAGTACTTC	CASSLGQGGLYEQYF
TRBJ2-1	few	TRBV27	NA	TGTGCCAGCAGCCGAGGACTTTACAATGAGCAGTTCTTC	CASSRGLYNEQFF
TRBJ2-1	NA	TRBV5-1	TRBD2	TGCGCCAGCAGCGCCGGTCTAGCGGGAGCCAGCTCCTACAATGAGCAGTTCTTC	CASSAGLAGASSYNEQFF
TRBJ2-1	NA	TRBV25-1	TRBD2	TGTGCCAGCCGTAAGCGGGGGGGCAATGAGCAGTTCTTC	CASRKRGGNEQFF
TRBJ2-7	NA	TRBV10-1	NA	TGCGCCAGCAGTGAGTCGACTCGGGTCTACGAGCAGTACTTC	CASSESTRVYEQYF
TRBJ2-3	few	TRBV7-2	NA	TGTGCCAGCAGCTTATGGGGGGTTAGCTTCACAGATACGCAGTATTTT	CASSLWGVSFTDTQYF
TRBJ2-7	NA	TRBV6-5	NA	TGTGCCAGCAGTTACTCCCGGACGGTATCCTACGAGCAGTACTTC	CASSYSRTVSYEQYF
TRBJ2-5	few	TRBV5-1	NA	TGCGCCAGCAGGCAGTTGGGGGCAGGGGTATCGGAGACCCAGTACTTC	CASRQLGAGVSETQYF
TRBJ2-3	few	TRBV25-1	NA	TGTGCCAGCAGTGATTGGGGGGTAGGCACAGATACGCAGTATTTT	CASSDWGVGTDTQYF
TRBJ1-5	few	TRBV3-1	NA	TGTGCCAGCAGCCAAGAGATGGGGGGCAATCAGCCCCAGCATTTT	CASSQEMGGNQPQHF
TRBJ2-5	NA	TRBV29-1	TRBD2	TGCAGCGTTGAAGGCCTAGCGGGAGAGACCCAGTACTTC	CSVEGLAGETQYF
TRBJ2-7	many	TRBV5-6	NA	TGTGCCAGCAGCTTCAGGGAGATGACTATCCTCGAGCAGTACTTC	CASSFREMTILEQYF
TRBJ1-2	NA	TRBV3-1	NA	TGTGCCAGCAGCCAAGATCACCCTAAAGGAGGCTACACCTTC	CASSQDHPKGGYTF
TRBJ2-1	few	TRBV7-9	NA	TGTGCCAGCAGCCCCAACCCCATAGGTGGTTCCTACAATGAGCAGTTCTTC	CASSPNPIGGSYNEQFF
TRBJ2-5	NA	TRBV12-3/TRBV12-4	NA	TGTGCCAGCAGTGGGGACATCCGAGAGACCCAGTACTTC	CASSGDIRETQYF
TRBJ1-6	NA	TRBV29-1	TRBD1	TGCAGCGTTGATGACAGGGGGTTCCTCCACTTT	CSVDDRGFLHF
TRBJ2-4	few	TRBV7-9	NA	TGTGCCAGCAGGGACGGGCCTGACATTCAGTACTTC	CASRDGPDIQYF
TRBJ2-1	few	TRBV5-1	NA	TGCGCCAGCATCGCGGGTGATTATAACAATGAGCAGTTCTTC	CASIAGDYNNEQFF
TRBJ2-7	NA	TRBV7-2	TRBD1	TGTGCCAGCAGCTTAGGCAGGGGGCAATCCTACGAGCAGTACTTC	CASSLGRGQSYEQYF
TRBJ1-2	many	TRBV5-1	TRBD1	TGCGCCAGCAGTCCTACAGGGGAAGATGGCTACACCTTC	CASSPTGEDGYTF
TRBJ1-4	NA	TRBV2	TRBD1	TGTGCCACCGTACAGGGGAGAGGTAGAGGCTCTAATGAAAAACTGTTTTTT	CATVQGRGRGSNEKLFF
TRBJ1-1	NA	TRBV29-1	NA	TGCAGCGTTCAACAGTGGTTCGGCACTGAAGCTTTCTTT	CSVQQWFGTEAFF
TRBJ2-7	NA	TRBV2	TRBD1	TGTGCCAGCAGTGGAGGGACAGGGGGCCGAGAGCAGTACTTC	CASSGGTGGREQYF
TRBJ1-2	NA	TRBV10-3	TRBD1	TGTGCCATCAGACGGACAGGGGGCTTCTATGGCTACACCTTC	CAIRRTGGFYGYTF
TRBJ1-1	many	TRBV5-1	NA	TGCGCCAGCAGCCGGATCAGGGATAATGAAGCTTTCTTT	CASSRIRDNEAFF
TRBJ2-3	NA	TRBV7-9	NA	TGTGCCAGCAGCTCCAACAGGGATACGCAGTATTTT	CASSSNRDTQYF
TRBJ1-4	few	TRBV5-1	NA	TGCGCCAGCAGCTTGGGGGGGGGCTCGACTAATGAAAAACTGTTTTTT	CASSLGGGSTNEKLFF
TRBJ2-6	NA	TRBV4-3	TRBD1	TGCGCCAGCAGCCTCGGGACAGGGTTAATTGGGGCCAACGTCCTGACTTTC	CASSLGTGLIGANVLTF
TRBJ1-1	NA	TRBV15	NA	TGTGCCACCAGAGCTGGCACTGAAGCTTTCTTT	CATRAGTEAFF